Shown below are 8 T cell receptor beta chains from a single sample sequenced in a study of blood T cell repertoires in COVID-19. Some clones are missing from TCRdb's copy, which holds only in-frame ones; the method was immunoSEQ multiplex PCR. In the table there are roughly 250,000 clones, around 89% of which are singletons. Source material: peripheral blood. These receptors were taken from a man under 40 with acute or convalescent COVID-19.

The CDR3 protein is CASSGRQGLATQYF. For the CDR3, the DNA is TGTGCCAGCAGTGGAAGGCAGGGGTTAGCTACGCAGTATTTT. The chain joins TRBV2 to TRBJ2-3, with D tentatively TRBD1 (6 bases). The germline V gene encodes CDR1 SNHLY and CDR2 FYNNEI. There are 14 residues in the CDR3. The V end was cut by 4 bases, the J end by 8 bases, with 16 bases between.

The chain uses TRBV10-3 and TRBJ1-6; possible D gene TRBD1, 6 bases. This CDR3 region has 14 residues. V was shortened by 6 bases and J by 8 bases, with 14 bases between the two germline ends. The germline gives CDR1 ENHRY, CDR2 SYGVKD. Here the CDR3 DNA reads TGTGCCATCAGGACAGAACCAGGGGATTCACCCCTCCACTTT. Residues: CAIRTEPGDSPLHF.

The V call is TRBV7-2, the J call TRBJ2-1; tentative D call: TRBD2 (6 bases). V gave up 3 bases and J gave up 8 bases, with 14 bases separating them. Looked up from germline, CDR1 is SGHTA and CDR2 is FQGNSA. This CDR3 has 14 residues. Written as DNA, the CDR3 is TGTGCCAGCAGCTTCCTTCCGGGAGTATATGAGCAGTTCTTC. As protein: CASSFLPGVYEQFF.

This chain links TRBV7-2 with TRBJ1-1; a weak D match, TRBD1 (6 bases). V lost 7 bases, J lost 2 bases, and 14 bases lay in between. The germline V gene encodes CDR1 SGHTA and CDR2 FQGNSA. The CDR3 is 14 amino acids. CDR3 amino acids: CASIQGGGNTEAFF. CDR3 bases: TGTGCCAGCATCCAAGGGGGGGGTAACACTGAAGCTTTCTTT.

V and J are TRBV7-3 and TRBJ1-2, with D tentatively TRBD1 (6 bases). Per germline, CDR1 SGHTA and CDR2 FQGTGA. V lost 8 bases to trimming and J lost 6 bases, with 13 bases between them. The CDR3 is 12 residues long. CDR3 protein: CASFPDRHGYTF. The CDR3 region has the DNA TGTGCCAGCTTTCCTGACAGGCATGGCTACACCTTC.

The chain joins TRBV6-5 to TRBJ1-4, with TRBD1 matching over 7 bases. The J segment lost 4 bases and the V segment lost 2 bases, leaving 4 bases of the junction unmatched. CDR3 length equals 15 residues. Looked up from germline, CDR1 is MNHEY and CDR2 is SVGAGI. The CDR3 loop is CASSYRGHDNEKLFF. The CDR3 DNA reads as TGTGCCAGCAGTTACAGGGGGCACGATAATGAAAAACTGTTTTTT.

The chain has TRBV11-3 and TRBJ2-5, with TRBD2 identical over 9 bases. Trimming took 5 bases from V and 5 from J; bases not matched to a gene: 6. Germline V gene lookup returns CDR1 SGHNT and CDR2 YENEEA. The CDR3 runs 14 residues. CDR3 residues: CASSPGTSMETQYF. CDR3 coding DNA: TGTGCCAGCAGCCCGGGGACTAGCATGGAGACCCAGTACTTC.

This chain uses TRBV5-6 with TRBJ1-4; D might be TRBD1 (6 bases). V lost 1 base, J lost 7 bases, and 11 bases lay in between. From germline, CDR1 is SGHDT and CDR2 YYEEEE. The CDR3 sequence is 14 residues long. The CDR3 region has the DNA TGTGCCAGCAGCTTGAGGGGGACACGTGAAAAACTGTTTTTT. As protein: CASSLRGTREKLFF.